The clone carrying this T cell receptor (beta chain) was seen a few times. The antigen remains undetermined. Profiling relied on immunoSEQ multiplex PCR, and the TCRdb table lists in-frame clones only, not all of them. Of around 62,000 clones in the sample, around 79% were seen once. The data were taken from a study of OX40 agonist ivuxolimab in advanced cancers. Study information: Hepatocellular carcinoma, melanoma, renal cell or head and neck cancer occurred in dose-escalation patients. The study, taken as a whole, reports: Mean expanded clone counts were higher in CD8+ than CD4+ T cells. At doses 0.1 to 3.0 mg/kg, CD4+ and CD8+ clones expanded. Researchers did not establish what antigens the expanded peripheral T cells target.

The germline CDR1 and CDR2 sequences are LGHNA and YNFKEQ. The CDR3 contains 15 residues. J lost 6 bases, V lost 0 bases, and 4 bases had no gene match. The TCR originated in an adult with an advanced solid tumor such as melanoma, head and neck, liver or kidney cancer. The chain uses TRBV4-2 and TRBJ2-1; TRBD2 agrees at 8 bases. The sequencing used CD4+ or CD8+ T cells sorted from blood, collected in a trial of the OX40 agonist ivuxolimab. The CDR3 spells CASSQEGRGVNEQFF. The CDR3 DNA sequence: TGTGCCAGCAGCCAAGAGGGGCGGGGGGTCAATGAGCAGTTCTTC.